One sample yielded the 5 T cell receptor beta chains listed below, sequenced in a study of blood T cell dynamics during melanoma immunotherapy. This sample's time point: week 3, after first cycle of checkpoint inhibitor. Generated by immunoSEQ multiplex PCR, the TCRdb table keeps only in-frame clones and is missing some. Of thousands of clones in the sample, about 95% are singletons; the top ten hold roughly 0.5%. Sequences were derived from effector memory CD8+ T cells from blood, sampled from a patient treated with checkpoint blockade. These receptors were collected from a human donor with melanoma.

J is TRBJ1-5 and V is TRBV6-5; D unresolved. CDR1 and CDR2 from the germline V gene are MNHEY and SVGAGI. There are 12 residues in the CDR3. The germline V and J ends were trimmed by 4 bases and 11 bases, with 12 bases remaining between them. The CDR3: CASSSRAPAQHF. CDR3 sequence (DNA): TGTGCCAGCAGTTCTCGGGCGCCGGCCCAGCATTTT.

The CDR3 sequence: CASSFRQGREDEQFF. In DNA form, the CDR3 reads TGCGCCAGCAGCTTCAGACAGGGACGTGAGGATGAGCAGTTCTTC. The chain links TRBV5-1 to TRBJ2-1; 7 bases match TRBD1. V lost 2 bases and J lost 8; bases outside the gene matches: 10. Germline V gene data show CDR1 as SGHRS and CDR2 as YFSETQ. The CDR3 contains 15 residues.

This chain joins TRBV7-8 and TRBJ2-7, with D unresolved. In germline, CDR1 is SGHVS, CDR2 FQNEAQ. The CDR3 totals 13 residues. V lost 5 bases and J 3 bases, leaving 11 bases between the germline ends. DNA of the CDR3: TGTGCCAGCAGCGTACGACCTTACTACGAGCAGTACTTC. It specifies CASSVRPYYEQYF. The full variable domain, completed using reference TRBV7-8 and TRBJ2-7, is GAGVSQSPRYKVAKRGQDVALRCDPISGHVSLFWYQQALGQGPEFLTYFQNEAQLDKSGLPSDRFFAERPEGSVSTLKIQRTQQEDSAVYLCASSVRPYYEQYFGPGTRLTVT.

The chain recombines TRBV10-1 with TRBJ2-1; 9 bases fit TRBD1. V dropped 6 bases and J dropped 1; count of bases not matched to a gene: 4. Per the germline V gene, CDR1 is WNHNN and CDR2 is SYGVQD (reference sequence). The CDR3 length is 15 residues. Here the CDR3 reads CASSGTGTSYNEQFF. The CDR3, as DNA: TGCGCCAGCAGCGGGACAGGGACTTCCTACAATGAGCAGTTCTTC.

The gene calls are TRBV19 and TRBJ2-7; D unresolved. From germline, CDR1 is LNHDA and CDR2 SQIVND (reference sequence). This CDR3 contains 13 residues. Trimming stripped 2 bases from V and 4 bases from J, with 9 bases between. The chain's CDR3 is CASSIRAGYEQYF. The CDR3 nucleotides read TGTGCCAGTAGTATAAGGGCAGGTTACGAGCAGTACTTC.